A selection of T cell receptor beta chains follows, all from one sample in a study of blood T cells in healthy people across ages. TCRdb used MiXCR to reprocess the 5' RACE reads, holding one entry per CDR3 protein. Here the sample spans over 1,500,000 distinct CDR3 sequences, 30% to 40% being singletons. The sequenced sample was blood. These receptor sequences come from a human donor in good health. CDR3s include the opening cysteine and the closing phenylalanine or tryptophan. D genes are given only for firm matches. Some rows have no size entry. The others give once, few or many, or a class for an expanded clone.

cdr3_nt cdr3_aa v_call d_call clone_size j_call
TGTGCCAGCAGTTATCTGTCGTCGACCCATTACAAATATGGCTACACCTTC CASSYLSSTHYKYGYTF TRBV6-5 NA NA TRBJ1-2
TGCGCCAGCAGCTTGGAACCGGGGGCTCGGACCCAGTACTTC CASSLEPGARTQYF TRBV5-1 NA NA TRBJ2-5
TGTGCTAGTAGTTTTCTTATTTGGACAGAATCCTACGAGCAGTACTTC CASSFLIWTESYEQYF TRBV12-5 NA once TRBJ2-7
TGCAGTGCTAGGGCTTGGACAGGGGGCTACGAGCAGTTCTTC CSARAWTGGYEQFF TRBV20-1 TRBD1 NA TRBJ2-1
TGCGCCAGCAGCTTCGGGGGTAAGGGCGAGCAGTACTTC CASSFGGKGEQYF TRBV5-1 NA NA TRBJ2-7
TGCGCCAGCAGGGAGGGAATAATGGATTCACCCCTCCACTTT CASREGIMDSPLHF TRBV5-1 NA NA TRBJ1-6
TGTGCCAGCAGCGTCAGGAGTCGATCGGGAGATACGCAGTATTTT CASSVRSRSGDTQYF TRBV9 NA once TRBJ2-3
TGCGCCAGCAGCCATTCGTCCTATGGCTACACCTTC CASSHSSYGYTF TRBV4-3 NA few TRBJ1-2
TGCAGCGTACAGGGGAGACTCCAAGAGACCCAGTACTTC CSVQGRLQETQYF TRBV29-1 TRBD1 many TRBJ2-5
TGTGCCAGCAGTGACATACACGCGGGGGGGCCCTACAATGAGCAGTTCTTC CASSDIHAGGPYNEQFF TRBV6-4 TRBD2 few TRBJ2-1
TGTGCCAGCAGCTTTAACATGTTATATTCACCCCTCCACTTT CASSFNMLYSPLHF TRBV7-2 NA few TRBJ1-6
TGTGCCAGCAGCTTAGAAGGTCAGGGAGTAGGCTACACCTTC CASSLEGQGVGYTF TRBV7-2 NA NA TRBJ1-2
TGTGCCAGCACCTTCCTCACGAGCGAGAACACTGAAGCTTTCTTT CASTFLTSENTEAFF TRBV5-6 NA many TRBJ1-1
TGCAGCGTCAATTCTGGGACTGTCCACTACGAGCAGTACTTC CSVNSGTVHYEQYF TRBV29-1 NA NA TRBJ2-7
TGTGCCAGCAGATTTATGGGGGTTGGCTATGGCTACACCTTC CASRFMGVGYGYTF TRBV6-5 NA NA TRBJ1-2
TGTGCCAGCAGGGGGACAGGACGTCAGCCCCAGCATTTT CASRGTGRQPQHF TRBV12-3/TRBV12-4 TRBD1 few TRBJ1-5
TGCAGCGCCACCACCCTCCATGGCTACACCTTC CSATTLHGYTF TRBV29-1 NA NA TRBJ1-2
TGTACCAGCAGCTTAGCCGAGACCTACGAGCAGTACTTC CTSSLAETYEQYF TRBV7-2 NA NA TRBJ2-7
TGTGCCAGCAGTGAAATTTCGGGGTCTCGTGACTATGGCTACACCTTC CASSEISGSRDYGYTF TRBV25-1 NA NA TRBJ1-2
TGTGCCAGCAGCGAGAATAATGCGGGGGAACTTCAAGAGACCCAGTACTTC CASSENNAGELQETQYF TRBV9 TRBD2 NA TRBJ2-5
TGTGCCAGCAGCTATAGCGGGCGCTACACAGATACGCAGTATTTT CASSYSGRYTDTQYF TRBV7-9 TRBD2 few TRBJ2-3
TGTGCCAGCAGTTTATGGAGCACTAGCACAGATACGCAGTATTTT CASSLWSTSTDTQYF TRBV27 NA few TRBJ2-3
TGCAGTGCGCCATACAGGGGGGGTAGGGATACGCAGTATTTT CSAPYRGGRDTQYF TRBV20-1 NA NA TRBJ2-3
TGTGCTAGTGGTTCCTATAGCGGGGGCGCCTACAATGAGCAGTTCTTC CASGSYSGGAYNEQFF TRBV12-5 TRBD2 NA TRBJ2-1
TGCAGGGGTTGGACTACCCAAGAGACCCAGTACTTC CRGWTTQETQYF TRBV20-1 NA NA TRBJ2-5
TGCGCCAGCAGCCCCGCAGGGACGTACGAGCAGTACTTC CASSPAGTYEQYF TRBV4-1 NA NA TRBJ2-7
TGCAGTGCTAGAGATCGGACAGGGGGCGTTTATCGGCAGCCCCAGCATTTT CSARDRTGGVYRQPQHF TRBV20-1 TRBD1 NA TRBJ1-5
TGTGCCAGCAGGCGAGGGGACATAACCTACGAGCAGTACTTC CASRRGDITYEQYF TRBV21-1 NA few TRBJ2-7
TGTGCCAGCAGTTTAAGAGGGCCGGGGATGGTTGAGCAGTACTTC CASSLRGPGMVEQYF TRBV27 NA NA TRBJ2-7